These T cell receptor beta chains were read from a single sample in a study of cytomegalovirus exposure and HLA in healthy donors. The protocol was immunoSEQ multiplex PCR, while the TCRdb copy is restricted to in-frame clones and leaves out a portion. The sample includes fewer than 200,000 clones, 86% of them seen just once. The sample consisted of PBMCs. The origin of the receptors is a man under 40 in good health and CMV-seropositive. CDR3s include the opening cysteine and the closing phenylalanine or tryptophan. D genes are given only for firm matches. The size field is filled for only some rows; it gives once, few, many or a size class.

size	D	V	J	DNA	CDR3
once	TRBD2	TRBV4-1	TRBJ2-2	TGCGCCAGCAGCCGGGGACTAGCAGCTAGCACCGGGGAGCTGTTTTTT	CASSRGLAASTGELFF
-	-	TRBV9	TRBJ1-6	TGTGCCAGCAGCGTAGGGAAGGAGGGGAGAGGATATTCACCCCTCCACTTT	CASSVGKEGRGYSPLHF
-	TRBD1	TRBV27	TRBJ1-1	TGTGCCAGCAGTTTTGGACAGGGGGCCGGGAACACTGAAGCTTTCTTT	CASSFGQGAGNTEAFF
-	TRBD1	TRBV4-1	TRBJ1-2	TGCGCCAGCCGATTAGGGACAGGGCCCTTTAACTATGGCTACACCTTC	CASRLGTGPFNYGYTF
once	-	TRBV28	TRBJ1-1	TGTGCCAGCAGTTTATGGGATACTGAAGCTTTCTTT	CASSLWDTEAFF
few	-	TRBV25-1	TRBJ2-2	TGTGCCAGCAGTCGACGGACGAACACCGGGGAGCTGTTTTTT	CASSRRTNTGELFF
-	TRBD2	TRBV2	TRBJ2-7	TGTGCCAGCAGGACCGAACTAGCGGGAACCGAGCAGTACTTC	CASRTELAGTEQYF
-	TRBD1	TRBV14	TRBJ2-1	TGTGCCAGCAGCCAATTAAAACAGGGGGCAGATAATGAGCAGTTCTTC	CASSQLKQGADNEQFF
-	-	TRBV5-1	TRBJ2-5	TGCGCCAGCAGCTTCGGCCCGCAAGAGACCCAGTACTTC	CASSFGPQETQYF
-	TRBD1	TRBV15	TRBJ1-2	TGTGCCACCAGCAGAGCCGACAGGGGGCATAGCTATGGCTACACCTTC	CATSRADRGHSYGYTF
-	-	TRBV4-1	TRBJ1-5	TGCGCCAGCAGCCAAAGCGGGACGGTTAATCAGCCCCAGCATTTT	CASSQSGTVNQPQHF
-	-	TRBV14	TRBJ2-2	TGTGCCAGCAGCGAGGGACGCCGGGCCGGGGAGCTGTTTTTT	CASSEGRRAGELFF
few	-	TRBV9	TRBJ2-1	TGTGCCAGCAGCGTAGGATTCCGGGTCAATGAGCAGTTCTTC	CASSVGFRVNEQFF
-	-	TRBV5-1	TRBJ2-5	TGCGCCAGCAGCTTGGCCAGGGGCAGTCGGGAGACCCAGTACTTC	CASSLARGSRETQYF
-	TRBD2	TRBV9	TRBJ2-1	TGTGCCAGCAGCGCCACCCCCGGGACTAGGTTGGTCTTC	CASSATPGTRLVF
-	-	TRBV13	TRBJ2-5	TGTGCCAGCAGCTTCGGACAGGAGGGGAAAGAGACCCAGTACTTC	CASSFGQEGKETQYF
once	-	TRBV4-1	TRBJ2-3	TGCGCCAGCAGCCAAGACGGGAGCACAGATACGCAGTATTTT	CASSQDGSTDTQYF
-	-	TRBV7-9	TRBJ2-7	TGTGCCAGCAGCATAGACAGTCTGCGGGAGCAGTACTTC	CASSIDSLREQYF
once	-	TRBV28	TRBJ1-2	TGTGCCAGCGTTGGGGGCGTTACCGTCTATGGCTACACCTTC	CASVGGVTVYGYTF
-	-	TRBV7-3	TRBJ1-6	TGTGCCAGCAGCTTAACTGGGACGGCAAATTCACCCCTCCACTTT	CASSLTGTANSPLHF
-	TRBD2	TRBV2	TRBJ2-1	TGTGCCAGCAGCTCTAGCGGGAGAACCGCCAATGAGCAGTTCTTC	CASSSSGRTANEQFF
-	-	TRBV2	TRBJ1-5	TGTGCCAGCCTCAAGGACGGAGCCAATCAGCCCCAGCATTTT	CASLKDGANQPQHF
-	TRBD1	TRBV19	TRBJ2-1	TGTGCCAGTAGTATTAGACTTGGGACAGGGATACGTGATGAGCAGTTCTTC	CASSIRLGTGIRDEQFF
-	TRBD1	TRBV23-1	TRBJ2-2	TGCGCCAGCAGTCCGGACAGGATGAACACCGGGGAGCTGTTTTTT	CASSPDRMNTGELFF
few	-	TRBV2	TRBJ1-3	TGTGCCAGCAGTGAATCTCGGCAGCCCTCTGGAAACACCATATATTTT	CASSESRQPSGNTIYF
once	TRBD1	TRBV5-1	TRBJ2-7	TGCGCCAGCACTAGACAGGGGGCCAACGAGCAGTACTTC	CASTRQGANEQYF
-	TRBD2	TRBV19	TRBJ2-1	TGTGCCAGTAGTATAGCTAGCGGAGGCTCCAATGAGCAGTTCTTC	CASSIASGGSNEQFF
-	TRBD2	TRBV29-1	TRBJ2-7	TGCAGCGTTGAAGGCGTGGGGGGGAGCTCCTACGAGCAGTACTTC	CSVEGVGGSSYEQYF
-	-	TRBV11-2	TRBJ2-3	TGTGCCGGCAGTCCCATGGCGGTGGGCACAGATACGCAGTATTTT	CAGSPMAVGTDTQYF
-	-	TRBV5-4	TRBJ1-6	TGTGCCAGCAGAGACTCGGGGAGGGGAGTTTATAATTCACCCCTCCACTTT	CASRDSGRGVYNSPLHF
-	-	TRBV28	TRBJ1-1	TGTGCCAGCAGTCTCCGACAGACCGGCTACATGAACACTGAAGCTTTCTTT	CASSLRQTGYMNTEAFF
-	-	TRBV7-3	TRBJ1-6	TGTGCCAGCAGCTTAAACCGGTCGGGATCACCCCTCCACTTT	CASSLNRSGSPLHF
-	-	TRBV7-9	TRBJ2-7	TGTGCCAGCAGCTGGGACGCGAGCTACGAGCAGTACTTC	CASSWDASYEQYF
-	-	TRBV29-1	TRBJ2-5	TGCAGCGTCGATAGATCCGAACAAGAGACCCAGTACTTC	CSVDRSEQETQYF